The 28 T cell receptor beta chains reported below all come from one sample, sequenced in a study of neurological immune-mediated disorders. The time point: longitudinal time-point 3. From the 5' RACE reads, TCRdb called clonotypes with MiXCR, one entry per CDR3 protein. The repertoire has 85,000 to 110,000 distinct CDR3 sequences, 9.5% to 14% of them found once; the top ten carry around 3.1%. Sample: PBMCs. The receptors were sampled from a female donor with HTLV-1-associated myelopathy (HAM/TSP).

About this clonotype itself: The junction departs from germline at one end; a sequencing error may be responsible. The J gene is TRBJ2-1, the V gene TRBV6-5, with 10 bases fitting TRBD2. CDR3 length: 15 residues. Germline CDR1 is MNHEY and CDR2 is SVGAGI. CDR3 sequence: CVSSYRSSGGLEQFF. CDR3 bases: TGTGTCAGCAGTTACAGATCTAGCGGGGGTCTTGAGCAGTTCTTC.

There are many counts of this clonotype. The chain combines TRBV5-1 with TRBJ1-6; D gene unclear. Germline loops: CDR1 SGHRS, CDR2 YFSETQ. With 0 bases removed from V and 5 bases from J, the gap between germline ends came to 6 bases. CDR3 length: 14 residues. As DNA, the CDR3 is TGCGCCAGCAGCTTGGCCAACGATAATTCACCCCTCCACTTT. It codes for CASSLANDNSPLHF.

The rearrangement links TRBV7-9 to TRBJ2-5, with no clear D. The V gene lost 5 bases and the J gene lost 2 bases, with 15 bases spanning the gap. Germline V CDR1 and CDR2: SEHNR, FQNEAQ (reference sequence). The CDR3 consists of 15 residues. CDR3 DNA sequence: TGTGCCAGCAGCCAGGCGCGAGGCCCGCAAGAGACCCAGTACTTC. It translates to CASSQARGPQETQYF. Filled out from reference TRBV7-9 and TRBJ2-5, the complete variable domain reads DTGVSQNPRHKITKRGQNVTFRCDPISEHNRLYWYRQTLGQGPEFLTYFQNEAQLEKSRLLSDRFSAERPKGSFSTLEIQRTEQGDSAMYLCASSQARGPQETQYFGPGTRLLVL.

This clonotype was counted at least ten times. The J gene is TRBJ2-5, the V gene TRBV20-1; D might be TRBD1 or TRBD2, each matching 5 bases. The CDR3 spans 14 residues. Germline assignment: CDR1 DFQATT and CDR2 SNEGSKA (reference sequence). Trimming stripped 4 bases from V and 1 base from J, with 13 bases between. Here the CDR3 reads CSATTGTVQETQYF. Here the CDR3 DNA reads TGCAGTGCTACAACTGGGACGGTCCAAGAGACCCAGTACTTC.

This clonotype was counted ten times or more. The chain employs TRBV12-3 or TRBV12-4 and TRBJ2-5, with D hard to call. This CDR3 has 13 amino acids. The germline V and J ends were trimmed by 2 bases and 1 base, with 5 bases remaining between them. The CDR3 here is CASSLYLQETQYF. DNA of the CDR3: TGTGCCAGCAGTTTATATCTCCAAGAGACCCAGTACTTC.

This clonotype was counted many times. This chain uses TRBV5-1 with TRBJ2-7; tentatively, D is TRBD2 (7 bases). V was trimmed by 0 bases and J by 7 bases, leaving 26 bases between them. The CDR3 consists of 18 residues. CDR1 is SGHRS, CDR2 YFSETQ, per germline. Here the CDR3 DNA reads TGCGCCAGCAGCTTGGAACAGGGATCCCGGGGGCTGCGGGGGGAGCAGTACTTC. Translating it yields CASSLEQGSRGLRGEQYF.

This clonotype was recorded many times. The chain is built from TRBV20-1 and TRBJ2-3; no definite D call. The CDR3 consists of 14 residues. Trimming left V 4 bases short and J 3 bases short, with 14 bases between. CDR1 DFQATT and CDR2 SNEGSKA come from the germline V gene (reference sequence). DNA for the CDR3: TGCAGTGCTACTAGAAGGTTGCGGACAGATACGCAGTATTTT. This translates into CSATRRLRTDTQYF.

This clonotype was observed many times. The chain recombines TRBV5-1 with TRBJ1-4; tentative D call: TRBD1 (6 bases). This CDR3 is 14 amino acids long. CDR1 and CDR2 (germline): SGHRS, YFSETQ. V was shortened by 2 bases and J by 7 bases, with 12 bases between the two germline ends. The CDR3 loop is CASSLKDSTEKLFF. The CDR3 coding sequence is TGCGCCAGCAGCTTAAAGGACAGTACTGAAAAACTGTTTTTT.

The V call is TRBV6-5, the J call TRBJ2-4; D gene ambiguous. V was clipped by 5 bases and J by 7 bases, with 12 bases between them. The CDR3 extends over 13 amino acids. Per the germline V gene, CDR1 is MNHEY and CDR2 is SVGAGI. The CDR3 region is CASSNTISNIQYF. The CDR3 DNA reads TGTGCCAGCAGTAACACCATTTCTAACATTCAGTACTTC.

This clonotype was seen ten or more times. The chain uses TRBV5-1 and TRBJ2-3, with TRBD1 matching over 7 bases. After removal of 4 bases from V and 5 bases from J, the junction contained 13 bases not matched to a gene. Germline V gene data show CDR1 as SGHRS and CDR2 as YFSETQ. The CDR3 spans 16 residues. DNA of the CDR3: TGCGCCAGCAGCATTGCTGAGGGGGCCCGAATAGATACGCAGTATTTT. Translation: CASSIAEGARIDTQYF.

This clonotype has a count of ten or more. The rearrangement links TRBV12-3 or TRBV12-4 to TRBJ2-1; D may be TRBD1 (6 bases). The CDR3 runs to 15 residues. V shed 5 bases and J shed 0 bases, with 11 bases lying between them. DNA of the CDR3: TGTGCCAGCAGTCGACAGGAGAGCTCCTACAATGAGCAGTTCTTC. It yields the protein CASSRQESSYNEQFF.

This chain links TRBV6-2 or TRBV6-3 with TRBJ2-3, with 9 bases aligning to TRBD2. After removal of 4 bases from V and 0 bases from J, the junction contained 8 bases not matched to a gene. This CDR3 spans 17 amino acids. CDR1 is MNHEY, CDR2 SVGEGT, per germline. In nucleotides, the CDR3 is TGTGCCAGCAGTTCCGCTAGCGGGACTAATAGCACAGATACGCAGTATTTT. It specifies CASSSASGTNSTDTQYF.

Concerning this clonotype itself: A much larger clone is a single base away; this may be a read error. The chain joins TRBV4-1 to TRBJ2-1; the match to TRBD2 covers 7 bases. Germline V gives CDR1 MGHRA, CDR2 YSYEKL. The CDR3 has 12 amino acids. CDR3: CANSLLGLVRFF. CDR3 nucleotides: TGCGCCAACAGCCTTCTAGGACTAGTTCGGTTCTTC.

This clonotype has at least ten counts. CDR3 coding DNA: TGCAGTGCTACCGACAGGGGGCCGGGCGGGGAGCTGTTTTTT. Amino acid sequence: CSATDRGPGGELFF. The chain recombines TRBV20-1 with TRBJ2-2; 10 nucleotides line up with TRBD1. Looked up from germline, CDR1 is DFQATT and CDR2 is SNEGSKA (reference sequence). J lost 7 bases, V lost 4 bases, and 6 bases had no gene match. The CDR3 consists of 14 residues.

This clonotype was picked up many times. This chain connects TRBV13 to TRBJ2-2, with a tentative D call TRBD2 (7 bases). CDR1 and CDR2 (germline): PRHDT, FYEKMQ (reference sequence). The CDR3 runs to 15 residues. The V end lost 3 bases, the J end lost 4 bases, and 12 bases lay between the germline ends. The CDR3, as DNA: TGTGCCAGCAGCTTGTACAGGGAGGGCACCGGGGAGCTGTTTTTT. The encoded protein is CASSLYREGTGELFF.

This clonotype was recorded at least ten times. The CDR3, as DNA: TGTGCCAGCAGTTTAGGAGGGCAAGAGACCCAGTACTTC. Amino acid sequence: CASSLGGQETQYF. The chain has TRBV28 and TRBJ2-5; a possible D gene is TRBD2 (6 bases). V was trimmed by 2 bases and J by 2 bases, leaving 6 bases between them. CDR1 is MDHEN and CDR2 is SYDVKM in the germline V gene. This CDR3 contains 13 residues. The entire variable domain, with the rest obtained from reference TRBV28 and TRBJ2-5, is as follows: DVKVTQSSRYLVKRTGEKVFLECVQDMDHENMFWYRQDPGLGLRLIYFSYDVKMKEKGDIPEGYSVSREKKERFSLILESASTNQTSMYLCASSLGGQETQYFGPGTRLLVL.

This clonotype was observed a few times. The J gene is TRBJ2-7, the V gene TRBV5-1; D might be TRBD1 (7 bases). Between the trimmed V and J ends, which lost 3 bases and 6 bases, there was a span of 16 bases. The germline V gene encodes CDR1 SGHRS and CDR2 YFSETQ. This CDR3 comprises 14 residues. The CDR3 sequence: CASSSGGTVSEQYF. The CDR3 nucleotides are TGCGCCAGCAGCTCAGGGGGGACAGTCTCCGAGCAGTACTTC.

In its sample, this clonotype was seen many times. The chain uses TRBV4-1 and TRBJ1-5; a weak D match, TRBD1 (6 bases). V was shortened by 1 base and J by 2 bases, with 6 bases between the two germline ends. This CDR3 is 14 amino acids long. The germline V gene has CDR1 MGHRA and CDR2 YSYEKL. CDR3 DNA: TGCGCCAGCAGCCAAGGACAGGGCAATCAGCCCCAGCATTTT. Translated, it gives CASSQGQGNQPQHF.

This clonotype has ten or more counts. This chain joins TRBV20-1 and TRBJ2-1; 9 bases fit TRBD2. The CDR3 covers 14 residues. With V trimmed by 4 bases and J by 6 bases, 7 bases remained unmatched. CDR1 and CDR2 from the germline V gene are DFQATT and SNEGSKA (reference sequence). The CDR3 DNA reads as TGCAGTGCTATTAAAGCGGGGGGCCTCAATGAGCAGTTCTTC. It encodes CSAIKAGGLNEQFF.

In its sample, this clonotype was seen many times. The gene calls are TRBV6-6 and TRBJ1-1, with a possible D match to TRBD1 (5 bases). The ends were cut back, 6 bases at V and 0 bases at J, with 14 bases in the middle. Germline loops: CDR1 MNHNY, CDR2 SVGAGI (reference sequence). The CDR3 totals 15 residues. The CDR3 loop is CASRKKGPMNTEAFF. Written as DNA, the CDR3 is TGTGCCAGCAGAAAAAAGGGACCGATGAACACTGAAGCTTTCTTT.

Regarding this clonotype: A read error may explain this, as a much larger clone is one base away. The J gene is TRBJ2-7, the V gene TRBV28; TRBD1 might be the D (6 bases). Germline values: CDR1 MDHEN, CDR2 SYDVKM. The CDR3 consists of 14 residues. The CDR3 DNA follows: TGTGCCAGCATTGGGGGACAAAGATCCTACAAGCAGTACTTC. Amino acids: CASIGGQRSYKQYF.

The table lists this clonotype with many counts. V usage is TRBV5-1 and J usage is TRBJ2-3; 11 nucleotides match TRBD1. The CDR3 has 14 amino acids. The germline gives CDR1 SGHRS, CDR2 YFSETQ. J lost 4 bases, V lost 8 bases, and 6 bases had no gene match. The CDR3 DNA sequence: TGCGCCAGTATACGGACAGGGGGCTCAGATACGCAGTATTTT. It encodes CASIRTGGSDTQYF.

This clonotype was seen a few times. The chain couples TRBV5-1 to TRBJ2-1, with 15 positions matching TRBD2. The V gene's germline CDR1 is SGHRS and CDR2 YFSETQ. There are 16 residues in the CDR3. The junction had 5 bases not matched to a gene; V was cut back by 2 bases and J by 8 bases. The CDR3: CASSFGLAGGPDEQFF. The CDR3 DNA reads TGCGCCAGCAGCTTCGGACTAGCGGGGGGGCCGGATGAGCAGTTCTTC.

This clonotype was observed many times. V usage is TRBV12-3 or TRBV12-4 and J usage is TRBJ2-1; D unclear. The CDR3 is made up of 15 amino acids. The V gene lost 3 bases and the J gene lost 2 bases, with 11 bases spanning the gap. The CDR3: CASSFWTGTYNEQFF. Here the CDR3 DNA reads TGTGCCAGCAGTTTCTGGACGGGCACCTACAATGAGCAGTTCTTC.

In the case of this clonotype: A clone one base away is much larger, so this may be a read error. V and J are TRBV7-2 and TRBJ2-1; TRBD2 matches at 14 bases. This CDR3 contains 16 residues. From germline, CDR1 is SGHTA and CDR2 FQGNSA. CDR3 residues: CASSLGLAGGFNEQLF. CDR3 coding DNA: TGTGCCAGCAGCCTAGGACTAGCGGGGGGATTCAATGAGCAGTTATTC.

This clonotype was detected a few times. The rearrangement joins TRBV7-2 to TRBJ2-2; possibly TRBD1 for D (5 bases). Trimming took 6 bases from V and 1 from J, leaving 9 bases between them. The CDR3 is 14 residues long. The germline V gene encodes CDR1 SGHTA and CDR2 FQGNSA. The chain's CDR3 is CASSYGQNTGELFF. DNA of the CDR3: TGTGCCAGCAGTTACGGACAGAACACCGGGGAGCTGTTTTTT.

Points on this clonotype: A much larger clone differs by one base, so this may be a read error. The chain carries TRBV20-1 and TRBJ1-1; D perhaps matches TRBD1 (5 bases). This CDR3 is built from 11 residues. The V end was cut by 4 bases, the J end by 11 bases, with 14 bases between. The germline V gene encodes CDR1 DFQATT and CDR2 SNEGSKA (reference sequence). In DNA form, the CDR3 reads TGCAGTGCTATGATGGGGGTGGGGGCTTTCTTT. This sequence encodes CSAMMGVGAFF.

This clonotype came up many times. As DNA, the CDR3 is TGTGCCAGCAGTGGGCCGGGACTAGCGGTATCCGAGCAGTACTTC. It encodes CASSGPGLAVSEQYF. V usage is TRBV6-1 and J usage is TRBJ2-7; TRBD2 agrees at 11 bases. CDR1 and CDR2 (germline): MNHNS, SASEGT. CDR3 size: 15 residues. V lost 4 bases, J lost 6 bases, and 8 bases stayed unmatched.